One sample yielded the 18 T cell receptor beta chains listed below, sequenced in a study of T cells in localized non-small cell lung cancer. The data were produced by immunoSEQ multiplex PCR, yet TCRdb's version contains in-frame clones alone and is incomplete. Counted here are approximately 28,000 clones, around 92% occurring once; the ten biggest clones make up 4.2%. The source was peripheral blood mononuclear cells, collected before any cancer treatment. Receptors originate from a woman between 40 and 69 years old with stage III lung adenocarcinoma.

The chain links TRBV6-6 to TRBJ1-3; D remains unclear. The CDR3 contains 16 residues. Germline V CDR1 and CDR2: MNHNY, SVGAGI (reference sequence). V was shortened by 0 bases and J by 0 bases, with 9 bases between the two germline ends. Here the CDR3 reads CASSYSTGVSGNTIYF. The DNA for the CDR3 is TGTGCCAGCAGTTACTCGACGGGTGTCTCTGGAAACACCATATATTTT.

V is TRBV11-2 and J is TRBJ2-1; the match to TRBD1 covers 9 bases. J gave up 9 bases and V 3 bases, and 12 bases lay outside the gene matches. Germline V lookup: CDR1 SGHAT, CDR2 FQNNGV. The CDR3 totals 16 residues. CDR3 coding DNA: TGTGCCAGCAGCTTGAGCCACGGACAGGGGCCGGGTGAGCAGTTCTTC. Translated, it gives CASSLSHGQGPGEQFF.

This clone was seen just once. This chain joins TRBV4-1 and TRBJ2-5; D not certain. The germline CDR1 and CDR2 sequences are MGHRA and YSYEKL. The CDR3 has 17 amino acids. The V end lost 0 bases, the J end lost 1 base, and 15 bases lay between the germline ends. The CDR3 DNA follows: TGCGCCAGCAGCCAAGATCCCCAAGTCATCCTCCAAGAGACCCAGTACTTC. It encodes CASSQDPQVILQETQYF.

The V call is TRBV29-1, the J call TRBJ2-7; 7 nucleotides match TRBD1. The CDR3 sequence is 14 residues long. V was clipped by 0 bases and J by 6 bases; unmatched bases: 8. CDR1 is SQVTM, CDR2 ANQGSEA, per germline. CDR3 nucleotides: TGCAGCGTTGAAGAGGCAGGGGGTACTGGCGAGCAGTACTTC. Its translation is CSVEEAGGTGEQYF.

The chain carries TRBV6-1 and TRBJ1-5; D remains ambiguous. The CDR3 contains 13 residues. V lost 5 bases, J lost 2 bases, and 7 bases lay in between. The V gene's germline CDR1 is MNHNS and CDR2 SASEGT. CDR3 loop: CASSSRGNQPQHF. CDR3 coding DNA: TGTGCCAGCAGTAGCCGGGGCAATCAGCCCCAGCATTTT.

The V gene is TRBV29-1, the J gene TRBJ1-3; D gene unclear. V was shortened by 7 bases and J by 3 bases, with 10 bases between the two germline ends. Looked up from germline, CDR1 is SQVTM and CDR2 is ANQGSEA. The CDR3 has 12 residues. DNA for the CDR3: TGCAGCGCTGAGTCGAATGGAAACACCATATATTTT. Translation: CSAESNGNTIYF.

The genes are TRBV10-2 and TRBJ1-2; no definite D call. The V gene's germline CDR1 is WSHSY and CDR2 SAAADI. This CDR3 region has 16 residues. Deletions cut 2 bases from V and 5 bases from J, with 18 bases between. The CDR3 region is CASSEDRLGTLYGYTF. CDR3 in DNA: TGCGCCAGCAGTGAGGATAGGTTGGGCACCCTTTATGGCTACACCTTC.

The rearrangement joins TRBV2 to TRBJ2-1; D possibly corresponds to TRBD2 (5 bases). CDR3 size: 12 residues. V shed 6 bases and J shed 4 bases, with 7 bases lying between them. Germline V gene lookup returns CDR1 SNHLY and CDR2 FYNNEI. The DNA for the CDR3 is TGTGCCAGCAGAGACTATTACAATGAGCAGTTCTTC. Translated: CASRDYYNEQFF.

The CDR3 bases are TGTGCCAGCAGCTTCGGACTAGCGGAGGCCACAGATACGCAGTATTTT. Protein product: CASSFGLAEATDTQYF. The chain couples TRBV11-2 to TRBJ2-3; TRBD2 aligns across 10 bases. CDR1 and CDR2 (germline): SGHAT, FQNNGV. With 3 bases clipped from V and 2 bases from J, the junction kept 5 bases outside the gene matches. The CDR3 has 16 residues. The entire variable domain, with the rest obtained from reference TRBV11-2 and TRBJ2-3, is as follows: EAGVAQSPRYKIIEKRQSVAFWCNPISGHATLYWYQQILGQGPKLLIQFQNNGVVDDSQLPKDRFSAERLKGVDSTLKIQPAKLEDSAVYLCASSFGLAEATDTQYFGPGTRLTVL.

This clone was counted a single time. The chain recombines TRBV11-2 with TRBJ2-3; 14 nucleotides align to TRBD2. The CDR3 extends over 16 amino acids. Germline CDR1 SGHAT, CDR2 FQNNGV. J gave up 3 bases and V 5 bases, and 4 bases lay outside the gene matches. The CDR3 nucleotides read TGTGCCAGCAGCCTCAGACTAGCGGGGGGGACAGATACGCAGTATTTT. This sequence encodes CASSLRLAGGTDTQYF.

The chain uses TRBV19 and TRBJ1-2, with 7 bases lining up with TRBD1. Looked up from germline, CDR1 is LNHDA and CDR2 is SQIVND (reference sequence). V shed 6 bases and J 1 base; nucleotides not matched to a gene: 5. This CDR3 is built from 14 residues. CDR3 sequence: CASRPGTVNYGYTF. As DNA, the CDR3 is TGTGCCAGTAGACCTGGGACAGTTAACTATGGCTACACCTTC.

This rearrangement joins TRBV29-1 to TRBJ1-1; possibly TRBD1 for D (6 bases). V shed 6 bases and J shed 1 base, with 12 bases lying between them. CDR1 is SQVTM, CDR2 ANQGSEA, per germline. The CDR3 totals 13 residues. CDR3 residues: CSVQGRRNTEAFF. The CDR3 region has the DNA TGCAGCGTGCAGGGGAGACGGAACACTGAAGCTTTCTTT.

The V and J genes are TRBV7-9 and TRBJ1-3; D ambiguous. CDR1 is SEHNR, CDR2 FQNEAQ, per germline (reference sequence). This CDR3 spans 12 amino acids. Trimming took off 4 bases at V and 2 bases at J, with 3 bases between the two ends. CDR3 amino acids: CASSSTGNTIYF. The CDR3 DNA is TGTGCCAGCAGCTCGACTGGAAACACCATATATTTT.

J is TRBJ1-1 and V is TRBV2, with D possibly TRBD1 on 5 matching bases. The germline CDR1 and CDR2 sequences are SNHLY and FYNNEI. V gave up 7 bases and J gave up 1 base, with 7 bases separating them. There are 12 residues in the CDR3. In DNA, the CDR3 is TGTGCCAGCAATACAGGGAACACTGAAGCTTTCTTT. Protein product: CASNTGNTEAFF.

CDR3 residues: CASSQGGGGLAGELFF. The CDR3 nucleotides read TGTGCCAGCAGCCAAGGGGGAGGGGGATTAGCCGGGGAGCTGTTTTTT. The V and J genes are TRBV7-2 and TRBJ2-2, with D tentatively TRBD2 (7 bases). The CDR3 totals 16 residues. V was clipped by 5 bases and J by 6 bases, with 19 bases between them. CDR1 and CDR2 (germline): SGHTA, FQGNSA.

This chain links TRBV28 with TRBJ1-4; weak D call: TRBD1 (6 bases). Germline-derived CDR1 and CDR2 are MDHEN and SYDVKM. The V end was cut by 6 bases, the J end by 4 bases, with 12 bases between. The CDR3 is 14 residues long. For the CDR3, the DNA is TGTGCCAGCAGCTGGGGGCAGAATAATGAAAAACTGTTTTTT. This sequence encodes CASSWGQNNEKLFF.

The CDR3 coding sequence is TGTGCCAGCAGTCTCCAGGGGAACACAGATACGCAGTATTTT. Residues: CASSLQGNTDTQYF. The chain is built from TRBV2 and TRBJ2-3; D is possibly TRBD1 (6 bases). Germline CDR1 SNHLY, CDR2 FYNNEI. V lost 5 bases, J lost 2 bases, and 11 bases lay in between. The CDR3 contains 14 residues.

The CDR3 bases are TGTGCCAGCAGTTCCCGGGACAGGGAGTGGGAGACCCAGTACTTC. It codes for CASSSRDREWETQYF. The genes are TRBV27 and TRBJ2-5; TRBD1 agrees at 9 bases. CDR1 is MNHEY, CDR2 SMNVEV, per germline (reference sequence). V was pared by 4 bases and J by 5 bases, with 8 bases of the junction left unmatched. CDR3 size: 15 residues.